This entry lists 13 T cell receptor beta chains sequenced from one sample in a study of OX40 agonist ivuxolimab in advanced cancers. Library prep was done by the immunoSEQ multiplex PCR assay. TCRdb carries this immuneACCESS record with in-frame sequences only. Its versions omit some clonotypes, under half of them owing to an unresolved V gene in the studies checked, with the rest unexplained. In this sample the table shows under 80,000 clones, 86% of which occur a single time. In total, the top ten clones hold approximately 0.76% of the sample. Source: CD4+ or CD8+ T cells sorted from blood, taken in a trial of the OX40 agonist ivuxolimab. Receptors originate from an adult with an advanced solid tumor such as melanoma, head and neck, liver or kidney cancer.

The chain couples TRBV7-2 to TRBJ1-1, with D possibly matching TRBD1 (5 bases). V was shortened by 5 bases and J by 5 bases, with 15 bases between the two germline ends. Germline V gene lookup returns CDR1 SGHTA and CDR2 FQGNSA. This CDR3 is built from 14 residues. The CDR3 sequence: CASSPGLRGTEAFF. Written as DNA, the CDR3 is TGTGCCAGCAGCCCGGGGCTTCGAGGGACTGAAGCTTTCTTT.

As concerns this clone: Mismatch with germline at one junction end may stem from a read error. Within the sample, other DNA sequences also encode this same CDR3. The CDR3 coding sequence is TGCGCCAGCAGCTTGTGGCGGGACGAGCAGTACTTC. Protein sequence: CASSLWRDEQYF. The chain couples TRBV13 to TRBJ2-7, with D tentatively TRBD2 (5 bases). CDR3 length: 12 amino acids. Per the germline V gene, CDR1 is PRHDT and CDR2 is FYEKMQ (reference sequence).

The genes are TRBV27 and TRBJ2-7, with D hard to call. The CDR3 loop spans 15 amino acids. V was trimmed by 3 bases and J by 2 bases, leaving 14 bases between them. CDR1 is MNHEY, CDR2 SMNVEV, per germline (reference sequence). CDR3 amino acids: CASSFRTGPTYEQYF. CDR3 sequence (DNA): TGTGCCAGCAGTTTCAGGACGGGCCCAACCTACGAGCAGTACTTC.

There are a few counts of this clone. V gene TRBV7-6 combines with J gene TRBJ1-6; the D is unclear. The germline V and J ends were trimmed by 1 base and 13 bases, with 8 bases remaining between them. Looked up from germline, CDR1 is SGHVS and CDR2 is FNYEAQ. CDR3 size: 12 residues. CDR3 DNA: TGTGCCAGCAGCTTAGTTGGGATGCCCCTCCACTTT. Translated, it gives CASSLVGMPLHF.

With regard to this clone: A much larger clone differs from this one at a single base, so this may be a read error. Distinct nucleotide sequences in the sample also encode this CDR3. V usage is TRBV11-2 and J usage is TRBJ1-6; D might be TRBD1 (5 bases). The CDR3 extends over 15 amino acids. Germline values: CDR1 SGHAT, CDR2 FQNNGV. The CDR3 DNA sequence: TGTGCCAGCAGCTTATCGGGCAGGGATAATTCACCTCTCCACTTT. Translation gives CASSLSGRDNSPLHF.

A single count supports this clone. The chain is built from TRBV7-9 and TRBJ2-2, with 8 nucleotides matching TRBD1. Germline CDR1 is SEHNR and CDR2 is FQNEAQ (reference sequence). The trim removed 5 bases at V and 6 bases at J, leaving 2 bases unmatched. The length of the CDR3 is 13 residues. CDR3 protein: CASSGQGAGELFF. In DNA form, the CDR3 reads TGTGCCAGCAGCGGACAGGGCGCCGGGGAGCTGTTTTTT. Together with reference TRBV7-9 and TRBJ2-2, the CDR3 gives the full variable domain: DTGVSQNPRHKITKRGQNVTFRCDPISEHNRLYWYRQTLGQGPEFLTYFQNEAQLEKSRLLSDRFSAERPKGSFSTLEIQRTEQGDSAMYLCASSGQGAGELFFGEGSRLTVL.

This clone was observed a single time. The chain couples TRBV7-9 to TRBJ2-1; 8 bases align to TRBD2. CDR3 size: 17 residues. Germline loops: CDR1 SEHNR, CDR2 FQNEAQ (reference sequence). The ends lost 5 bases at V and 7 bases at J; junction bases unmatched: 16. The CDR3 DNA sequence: TGTGCCAGCAGCCCCGAGGGAGCGGGAGTTGTTAAGAATGAGCAGTTCTTC. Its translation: CASSPEGAGVVKNEQFF.

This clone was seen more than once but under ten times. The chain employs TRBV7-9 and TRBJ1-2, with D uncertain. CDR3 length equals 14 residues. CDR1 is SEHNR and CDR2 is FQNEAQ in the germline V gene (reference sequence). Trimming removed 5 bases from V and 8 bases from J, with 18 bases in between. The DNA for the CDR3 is TGTGCCAGCAGCACGAACCAACTTAGGGAGGGCTACACCTTC. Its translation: CASSTNQLREGYTF.

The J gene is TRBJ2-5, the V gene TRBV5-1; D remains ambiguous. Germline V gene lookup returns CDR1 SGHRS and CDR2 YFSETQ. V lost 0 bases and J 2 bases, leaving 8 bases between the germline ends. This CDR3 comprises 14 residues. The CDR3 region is CASSLEVGQETQYF. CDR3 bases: TGCGCCAGCAGCTTGGAAGTGGGACAAGAGACCCAGTACTTC.

DNA of the CDR3: TGTGCCAGTGGTACATGGAACTATGGCTACACCTTC. Residues: CASGTWNYGYTF. The chain carries TRBV19 and TRBJ1-2; D gene uncertain. Per germline, CDR1 LNHDA and CDR2 SQIVND (reference sequence). CDR3 length equals 12 residues. Between the trimmed V and J ends, which lost 8 bases and 2 bases, there was a span of 9 bases.

The CDR3 is CASSSGWETNEKLFF. DNA of the CDR3: TGCGCCAGCAGTTCGGGGTGGGAAACTAATGAAAAACTGTTTTTT. The V gene is TRBV4-1, the J gene TRBJ1-4, with D hard to call. The CDR3 is made up of 15 amino acids. Deletions cut 6 bases from V and 1 base from J, with 12 bases between. Germline CDR1 reads MGHRA; CDR2 reads YSYEKL.

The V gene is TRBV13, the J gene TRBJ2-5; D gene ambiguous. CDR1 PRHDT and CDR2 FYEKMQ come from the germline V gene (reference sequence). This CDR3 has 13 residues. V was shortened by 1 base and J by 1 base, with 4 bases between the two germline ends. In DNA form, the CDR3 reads TGTGCCAGCAGCTTAGACCTCCAAGAGACCCAGTACTTC. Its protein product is CASSLDLQETQYF.

CDR3: CASTGTGSSDTQYF. The CDR3 DNA reads as TGTGCCAGTACCGGGACAGGGTCTTCGGATACGCAGTATTTT. This chain links TRBV19 with TRBJ2-3; 9 bases agree with TRBD1. CDR3 size: 14 residues. After removal of 7 bases from V and 6 bases from J, the junction contained 8 bases not matched to a gene. Germline-derived CDR1 and CDR2 are LNHDA and SQIVND (reference sequence). The full variable domain, with the rest looked up from reference TRBV19 and TRBJ2-3, is DGGITQSPKYLFRKEGQNVTLSCEQNLNHDAMYWYRQDPGQGLRLIYYSQIVNDFQKGDIAEGYSVSREKKESFPLTVTSAQKNPTAFYLCASTGTGSSDTQYFGPGTRLTVL.